One and the same sample provided the 18 T cell receptor beta chains below, sequenced in a study of CD8+ T cells in alopecia areata. RNA, once extracted, was reverse transcribed into cDNA for use as the sequencing template. The assay was immunoSEQ multiplex PCR, and TCRdb's table has in-frame clones only and misses some. This table has about 23,000 clones, around 53% appearing once. The sample was NKG2D-high CD8+ T cells sorted from blood. These receptors were taken from a human donor with alopecia areata.

The chain employs TRBV5-1 and TRBJ1-2; D is unclear. The CDR3 is made up of 12 amino acids. The V and J ends lost 5 bases and 4 bases respectively, with 9 bases between them. The germline gives CDR1 SGHRS, CDR2 YFSETQ. CDR3 coding DNA: TGCGCCAGCAGTATGGGCAGCTATGGCTACACCTTC. Protein sequence: CASSMGSYGYTF. Together with reference TRBV5-1 and TRBJ1-2, the CDR3 gives the full variable domain: KAGVTQTPRYLIKTRGQQVTLSCSPISGHRSVSWYQQTPGQGLQFLFEYFSETQRNKGNFPGRFSGRQFSNSRSEMNVSTLELGDSALYLCASSMGSYGYTFGSGTRLTVV.

This clone was seen a single time. J is TRBJ2-7 and V is TRBV27; 12 nucleotides match TRBD2. The CDR3 runs 16 residues. V dropped 5 bases and J dropped 0; count of bases not matched to a gene: 5. Germline V gives CDR1 MNHEY, CDR2 SMNVEV (reference sequence). CDR3: CASSTLTSGSSYEQYF. In nucleotides, the CDR3 is TGTGCCAGCAGTACACTGACTAGCGGGAGCTCCTACGAGCAGTACTTC.

The chain recombines TRBV13 with TRBJ1-1; D uncertain. Looked up from germline, CDR1 is PRHDT and CDR2 is FYEKMQ (reference sequence). The CDR3 length is 13 residues. Trimming took off 5 bases at V and 4 bases at J, with 11 bases between the two ends. As DNA, the CDR3 is TGTGCCAGCAGCCGTATCTTGGGCACTGAAGCTTTCTTT. It encodes CASSRILGTEAFF.

By sample share, this clone is medium-sized. The V and J genes are TRBV19 and TRBJ2-1; no definite D call. Per germline, CDR1 LNHDA and CDR2 SQIVND (reference sequence). Between the trimmed V and J ends, which lost 8 bases and 7 bases, there was a span of 12 bases. The CDR3 is made up of 12 amino acids. CDR3: CASHDWDNEQFF. The CDR3 DNA reads as TGTGCCAGTCACGACTGGGATAATGAGCAGTTCTTC.

The rearrangement joins TRBV19 to TRBJ2-1, with 7 bases lining up with TRBD1. Looked up from germline, CDR1 is LNHDA and CDR2 is SQIVND (reference sequence). The CDR3 has 13 residues. V was pared by 2 bases and J by 6 bases, with 1 base of the junction left unmatched. CDR3 DNA sequence: TGTGCCAGTAGTATATACAGGGGCAATGAGCAGTTCTTC. Its translation is CASSIYRGNEQFF.

The chain carries TRBV11-2 and TRBJ2-4; 7 bases align to TRBD1. The CDR3 covers 17 residues. The junction had 9 bases not matched to a gene; V was cut back by 4 bases and J by 0 bases. CDR1 and CDR2 (germline): SGHAT, FQNNGV. This CDR3 is CASSSHGTELAKNIQYF. The CDR3 DNA is TGTGCCAGCAGCTCCCATGGGACAGAACTAGCCAAAAACATTCAGTACTTC. Together with reference TRBV11-2 and TRBJ2-4, the CDR3 gives the full variable domain: EAGVAQSPRYKIIEKRQSVAFWCNPISGHATLYWYQQILGQGPKLLIQFQNNGVVDDSQLPKDRFSAERLKGVDSTLKIQPAKLEDSAVYLCASSSHGTELAKNIQYFGAGTRLSVL.

As DNA, the CDR3 is TGCGCCAGCAAGGCGGGACCTAGGCAGGAGCAGTTCTTC. It translates to CASKAGPRQEQFF. The rearrangement joins TRBV10-2 to TRBJ2-1; TRBD2 is a possible D gene (6 bases). V gave up 7 bases and J gave up 10 bases, with 17 bases separating them. CDR3 size: 13 residues. In germline, CDR1 is WSHSY, CDR2 SAAADI.

The chain employs TRBV27 and TRBJ2-1, with a possible D match to TRBD2 (6 bases). The CDR3 covers 15 residues. V was shortened by 3 bases and J by 2 bases, with 11 bases between the two germline ends. CDR1 is MNHEY and CDR2 is SMNVEV in the germline V gene (reference sequence). The CDR3 DNA sequence: TGTGCCAGCAGTTTGGTGGCGGGAACCTACAATGAGCAGTTCTTC. Translation gives CASSLVAGTYNEQFF.

The V call is TRBV28, the J call TRBJ2-1; D possibly corresponds to TRBD2 (6 bases). The CDR3 extends over 17 amino acids. The germline V and J ends were trimmed by 3 bases and 4 bases, with 19 bases remaining between them. Per germline, CDR1 MDHEN and CDR2 SYDVKM. This CDR3 is CASSFGKEGYRYNEQFF. In DNA, the CDR3 is TGTGCCAGCAGTTTCGGCAAGGAGGGATATCGTTACAATGAGCAGTTCTTC.

A few counts support this clone. V usage is TRBV28 and J usage is TRBJ2-1, with TRBD2 identical over 7 bases. Germline loops: CDR1 MDHEN, CDR2 SYDVKM. The V segment lost 6 bases and the J segment 8 bases; nucleotides outside the gene matches: 16. This CDR3 is 16 amino acids long. The CDR3 is CASSSLGTTFIDEQFF. CDR3 DNA sequence: TGTGCCAGCAGCTCCCTCGGGACTACGTTTATCGATGAGCAGTTCTTC.

Of note for this clone: This likely reflects a read error, since a far larger clone is one base away. The chain has TRBV5-6 and TRBJ2-3; D may be TRBD1 (5 bases). Trimming left V 0 bases short and J 0 bases short, with 5 bases between. CDR1 is SGHDT and CDR2 is YYEEEE in the germline V gene. This CDR3 spans 14 amino acids. The CDR3 region has the DNA TGTGCCAGCAGCTTGGGACAGAGCACAGATACGCAGTATTTT. As protein: CASSLGQSTDTQYF. The whole variable domain, remainder taken from reference TRBV5-6 and TRBJ2-3, is DAGVTQSPTHLIKTRGQQVTLRCSPKSGHDTVSWYQQALGQGPQFIFQYYEEEERQRGNFPDRFSGHQFPNYSSELNVNALLLGDSALYLCASSLGQSTDTQYFGPGTRLTVL.

The CDR3 protein is CASSPEERRLNTEAFF. The CDR3 coding sequence is TGTGCCAGCTCACCGGAGGAGAGGAGGTTGAACACTGAAGCTTTCTTT. The chain recombines TRBV18 with TRBJ1-1, with no clear D. The CDR3 is made up of 16 amino acids. The germline gives CDR1 KGHSH, CDR2 LQKENI. V lost 3 bases and J lost 0, with 14 bases in between.

This chain joins TRBV6-6 and TRBJ2-7; 9 bases are shared with TRBD1. The CDR3 totals 15 residues. Germline-derived CDR1 and CDR2 are MNHNY and SVGAGI (reference sequence). Unmatched junction bases numbered 8, after V lost 4 bases and J lost 4 bases. The CDR3 DNA reads TGTGCCAGCAGTTTAGCCGGACAGGGGTGGTACGAGCAGTACTTC. Residues: CASSLAGQGWYEQYF.

The V call is TRBV7-9, the J call TRBJ2-4; D is possibly TRBD2 (6 bases). V gave up 1 base and J gave up 10 bases, with 14 bases separating them. Germline V gives CDR1 SEHNR, CDR2 FQNEAQ (reference sequence). CDR3 size: 14 residues. The CDR3 region has the DNA TGTGCCAGCAGCTTAGAGCGGGCGAGATCTATTCAGTACTTC. Encoded protein: CASSLERARSIQYF.

This clone was seen a few times. The chain has TRBV5-4 and TRBJ1-5, with D uncertain. The CDR3 has 15 amino acids. V was trimmed by 0 bases and J by 7 bases, leaving 14 bases between them. Germline values: CDR1 SGHNT, CDR2 YYREEE (reference sequence). In DNA, the CDR3 is TGTGCCAGCAGCTTGGATTCAGCGGCGGGGCAGCCCCAGCATTTT. It encodes CASSLDSAAGQPQHF.

V is TRBV18 and J is TRBJ1-1, with D perhaps matching TRBD1 (6 bases). Trimming pared 3 bases from V and 0 bases from J, leaving 11 bases between. Germline V gene lookup returns CDR1 KGHSH and CDR2 LQKENI. The CDR3 length is 15 residues. The CDR3 sequence: CASSPTGQLNTEAFF. The CDR3 bases are TGTGCCAGCTCACCTACCGGACAGTTGAACACTGAAGCTTTCTTT.

The table lists this clone with a few counts. The chain has TRBV10-2 and TRBJ1-1; tentatively, D is TRBD1 (5 bases). Trimming took 5 bases from V and 4 from J, leaving 14 bases between them. The germline V gene encodes CDR1 WSHSY and CDR2 SAAADI. This CDR3 has 14 residues. The CDR3 sequence is CASSPSGLSTEAFF. CDR3 DNA: TGCGCCAGCAGTCCCTCAGGGTTGTCCACTGAAGCTTTCTTT.

This clone was seen more than once but under ten times. The chain recombines TRBV2 with TRBJ2-2, with D perhaps TRBD2 (6 bases). The CDR3 extends over 15 amino acids. Germline assignment: CDR1 SNHLY and CDR2 FYNNEI. Trimming took off 11 bases at V and 0 bases at J, with 16 bases between the two ends. The CDR3 loop is CAFQRRGSNTGELFF. CDR3 nucleotide sequence: TGTGCCTTTCAAAGGAGGGGCTCGAACACCGGGGAGCTGTTTTTT.